Listed below are T cell receptor beta chains from one sample, sequenced in a study of T cells in Graves' hyperthyroidism and ophthalmopathy. TCRdb re-called the multiplex PCR reads with MiXCR, one entry per CDR3 protein. The data hold more than 650,000 distinct CDR3 sequences, with 11% to 15% observed a single time. Sequencing was performed on blood. These receptors were obtained from a woman under 30 with Graves' hyperthyroidism. The CDR3 runs from the conserved cysteine through the conserved F or W.

V: TRBV24-1; CDR3: CATSAGSLGYNEQFF
V: TRBV10-3; CDR3: CAISESGLVGETQYF
V: TRBV7-8; CDR3: CASNLKAPSGANVLTF
V: TRBV4-2; CDR3: CASIDSPMNTEAFF
V: TRBV28; CDR3: CASSSPGRGKYEQYF
V: TRBV28; CDR3: CASSTPASYESGQPSYEQYF
V: TRBV28; CDR3: CASRTQTYEQYF
V: TRBV19; CDR3: CASSFYYRSDQPQHF
V: TRBV20-1; CDR3: CSATDLLQGGYGYTF
V: TRBV9; CDR3: CASSVGPTLGSGNTIYF
V: TRBV6-4; CDR3: CASSPGTHGGYTF
V: TRBV28; CDR3: CASSLIEDLTTEAFF
V: TRBV24-1; CDR3: CATSDSGHGYQPQHF
V: TRBV19; CDR3: CASSAGTGGYYGYTF
V: TRBV7-2; CDR3: CASSSLSSYEQYF